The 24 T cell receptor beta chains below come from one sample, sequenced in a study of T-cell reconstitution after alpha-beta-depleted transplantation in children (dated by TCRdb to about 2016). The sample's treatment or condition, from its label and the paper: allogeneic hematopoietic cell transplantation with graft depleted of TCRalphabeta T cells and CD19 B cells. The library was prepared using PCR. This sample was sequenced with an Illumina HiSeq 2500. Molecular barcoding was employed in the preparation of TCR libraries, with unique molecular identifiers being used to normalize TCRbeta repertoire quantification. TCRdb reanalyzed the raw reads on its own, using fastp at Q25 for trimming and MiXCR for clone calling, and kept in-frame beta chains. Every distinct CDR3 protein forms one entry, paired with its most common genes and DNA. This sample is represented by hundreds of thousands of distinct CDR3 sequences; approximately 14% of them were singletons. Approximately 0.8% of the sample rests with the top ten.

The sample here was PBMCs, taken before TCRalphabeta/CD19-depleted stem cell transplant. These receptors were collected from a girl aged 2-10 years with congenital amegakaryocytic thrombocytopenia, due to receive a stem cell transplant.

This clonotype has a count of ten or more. CDR3 bases: TGCAGTGCTAGATCTTTGCAAGGGAATGAGCAGTTCTTC. The encoded protein is CSARSLQGNEQFF. This chain connects TRBV20-1 to TRBJ2-1; D is uncertain. Germline V gene lookup returns CDR1 DFQATT and CDR2 SNEGSKA (reference sequence). V dropped 2 bases and J dropped 7 bases, with 12 bases sitting between them. The CDR3 sequence is 13 residues long.

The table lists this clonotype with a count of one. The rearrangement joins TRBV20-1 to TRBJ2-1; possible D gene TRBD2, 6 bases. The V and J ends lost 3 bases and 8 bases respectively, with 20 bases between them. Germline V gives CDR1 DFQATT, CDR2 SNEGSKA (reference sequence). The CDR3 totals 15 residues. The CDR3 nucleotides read TGCAGTGCTAGGGGTCCTGGACTAACGGTTGATGAGCAGTTCTTC. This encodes CSARGPGLTVDEQFF.

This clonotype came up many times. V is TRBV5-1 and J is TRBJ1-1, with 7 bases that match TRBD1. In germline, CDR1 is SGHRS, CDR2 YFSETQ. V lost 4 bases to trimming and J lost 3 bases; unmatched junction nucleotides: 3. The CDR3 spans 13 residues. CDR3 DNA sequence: TGCGCCAGCAGCCCGGACAGGTACACTGAAGCTTTCTTT. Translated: CASSPDRYTEAFF.

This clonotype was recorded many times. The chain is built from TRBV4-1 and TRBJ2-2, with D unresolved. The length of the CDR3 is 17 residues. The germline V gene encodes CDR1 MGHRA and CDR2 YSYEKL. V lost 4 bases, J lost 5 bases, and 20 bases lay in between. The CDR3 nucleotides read TGCGCCAGCAGCCCCTCCGCTTTAGGAATCAAAACCGGGGAGCTGTTTTTT. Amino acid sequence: CASSPSALGIKTGELFF.

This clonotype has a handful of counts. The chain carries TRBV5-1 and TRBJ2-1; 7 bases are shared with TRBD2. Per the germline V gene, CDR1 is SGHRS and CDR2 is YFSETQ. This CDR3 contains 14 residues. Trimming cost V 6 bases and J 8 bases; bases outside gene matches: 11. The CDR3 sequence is CASTWGGGSDEQFF. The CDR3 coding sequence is TGCGCCAGCACCTGGGGAGGCGGGAGTGATGAGCAGTTCTTC.

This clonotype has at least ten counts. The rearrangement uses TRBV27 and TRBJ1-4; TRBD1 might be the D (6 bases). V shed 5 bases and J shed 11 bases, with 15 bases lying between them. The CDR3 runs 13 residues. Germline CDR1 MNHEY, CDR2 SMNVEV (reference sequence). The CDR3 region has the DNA TGTGCCAGCAGTCCATCAGATAGGGGGAAACTGTTTTTT. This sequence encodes CASSPSDRGKLFF.

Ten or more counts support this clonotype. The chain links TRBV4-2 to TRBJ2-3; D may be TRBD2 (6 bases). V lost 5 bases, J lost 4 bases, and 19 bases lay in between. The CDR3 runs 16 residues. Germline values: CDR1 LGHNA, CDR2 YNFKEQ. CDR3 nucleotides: TGTGCCAGCAGCGCCGAATGGACTATTACGCCAGATACGCAGTATTTT. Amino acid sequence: CASSAEWTITPDTQYF.

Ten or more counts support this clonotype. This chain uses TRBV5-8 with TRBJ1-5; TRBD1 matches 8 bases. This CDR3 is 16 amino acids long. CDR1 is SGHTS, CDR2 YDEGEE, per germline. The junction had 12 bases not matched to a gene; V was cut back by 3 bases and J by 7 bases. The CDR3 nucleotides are TGTGCCAGCAGCTCAATGGACAGGGTGGCCGGGCAGCCCCAGCATTTT. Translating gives CASSSMDRVAGQPQHF.

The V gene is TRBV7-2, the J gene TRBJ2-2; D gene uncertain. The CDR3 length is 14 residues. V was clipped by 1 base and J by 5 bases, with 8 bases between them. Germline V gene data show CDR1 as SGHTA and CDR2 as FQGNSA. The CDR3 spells CASSLDPSTGELFF. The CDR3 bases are TGTGCCAGCAGCTTAGATCCCAGTACCGGGGAGCTGTTTTTT.

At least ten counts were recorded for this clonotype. This CDR3 is CSVVKDSQETQYF. CDR3 DNA sequence: TGCAGCGTTGTAAAGGACAGTCAAGAGACCCAGTACTTC. V and J are TRBV29-1 and TRBJ2-5, with a tentative D call TRBD1 (6 bases). There are 13 residues in the CDR3. CDR1 is SQVTM and CDR2 is ANQGSEA in the germline V gene. The V end lost 4 bases, the J end lost 2 bases, and 11 bases lay between the germline ends. Together with reference TRBV29-1 and TRBJ2-5, the CDR3 gives the full variable domain: SAVISQKPSRDICQRGTSLTIQCQVDSQVTMMFWYRQQPGQSLTLIATANQGSEATYESGFVIDKFPISRPNLTFSTLTVSNMSPEDSSIYLCSVVKDSQETQYFGPGTRLLVL.

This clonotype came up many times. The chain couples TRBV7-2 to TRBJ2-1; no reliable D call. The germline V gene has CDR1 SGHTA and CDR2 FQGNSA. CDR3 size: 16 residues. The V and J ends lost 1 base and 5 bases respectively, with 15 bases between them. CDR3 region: CASSLVGGRLDNEQFF. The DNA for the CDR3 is TGTGCCAGCAGCTTAGTGGGCGGAAGACTTGACAATGAGCAGTTCTTC.

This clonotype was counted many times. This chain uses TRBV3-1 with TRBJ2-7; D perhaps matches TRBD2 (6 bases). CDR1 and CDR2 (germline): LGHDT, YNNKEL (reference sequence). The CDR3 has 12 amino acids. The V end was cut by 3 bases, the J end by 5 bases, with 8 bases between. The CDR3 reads CASSHTGDEQYF. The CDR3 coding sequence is TGTGCCAGCAGCCATACGGGAGACGAGCAGTACTTC.

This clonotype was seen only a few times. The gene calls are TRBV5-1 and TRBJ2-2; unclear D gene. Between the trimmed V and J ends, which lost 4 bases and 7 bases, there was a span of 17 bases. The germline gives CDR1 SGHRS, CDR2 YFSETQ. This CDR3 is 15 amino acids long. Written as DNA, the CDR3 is TGCGCCAGCAGCCCCAATGGGAACTGGGGCGGGGAGCTGTTTTTT. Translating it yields CASSPNGNWGGELFF.

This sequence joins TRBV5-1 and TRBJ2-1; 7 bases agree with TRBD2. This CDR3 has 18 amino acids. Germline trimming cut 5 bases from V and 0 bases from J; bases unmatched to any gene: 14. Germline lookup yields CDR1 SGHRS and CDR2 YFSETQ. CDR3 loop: CASSPLMRAGVSYNEQFF. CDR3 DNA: TGCGCCAGCAGTCCTCTAATGCGGGCGGGAGTCTCCTACAATGAGCAGTTCTTC.

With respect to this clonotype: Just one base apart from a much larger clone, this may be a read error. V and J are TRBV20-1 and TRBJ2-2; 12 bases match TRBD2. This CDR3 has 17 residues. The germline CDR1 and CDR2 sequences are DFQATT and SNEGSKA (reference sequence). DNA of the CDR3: TGCAGTGCTAGTCATCCTAGCGGGAGGGCCACCACCAGGGAGCTGTTTTTT. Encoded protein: CSASHPSGRATTRELFF.

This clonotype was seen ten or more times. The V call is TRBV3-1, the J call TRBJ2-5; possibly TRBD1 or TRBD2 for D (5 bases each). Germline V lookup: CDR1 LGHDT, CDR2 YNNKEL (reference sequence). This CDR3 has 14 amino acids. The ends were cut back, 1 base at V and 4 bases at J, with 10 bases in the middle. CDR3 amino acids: CASSQAGRGETQYF. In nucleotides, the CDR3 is TGTGCCAGCAGCCAAGCGGGACGAGGAGAGACCCAGTACTTC.

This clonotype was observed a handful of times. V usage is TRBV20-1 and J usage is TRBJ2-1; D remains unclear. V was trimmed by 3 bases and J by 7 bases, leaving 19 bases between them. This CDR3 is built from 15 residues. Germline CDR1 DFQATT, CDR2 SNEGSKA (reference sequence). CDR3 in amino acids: CSARFGSSPYNEQFF. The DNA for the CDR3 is TGCAGTGCTAGGTTCGGCTCCAGCCCATATAATGAGCAGTTCTTC.

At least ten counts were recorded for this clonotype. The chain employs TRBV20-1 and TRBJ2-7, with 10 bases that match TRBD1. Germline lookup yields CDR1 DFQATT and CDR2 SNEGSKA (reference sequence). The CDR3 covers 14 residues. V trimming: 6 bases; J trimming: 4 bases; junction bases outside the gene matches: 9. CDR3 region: CSATDRGHWYEQYF. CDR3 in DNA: TGCAGTGCAACTGACAGGGGGCATTGGTACGAGCAGTACTTC.

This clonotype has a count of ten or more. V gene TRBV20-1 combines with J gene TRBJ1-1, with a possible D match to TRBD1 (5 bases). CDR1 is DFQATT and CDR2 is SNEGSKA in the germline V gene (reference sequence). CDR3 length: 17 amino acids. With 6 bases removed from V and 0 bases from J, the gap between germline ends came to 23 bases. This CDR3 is CSARGMGDDLLNTEAFF. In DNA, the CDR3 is TGCAGTGCCCGGGGTATGGGGGACGATTTATTGAACACTGAAGCTTTCTTT.

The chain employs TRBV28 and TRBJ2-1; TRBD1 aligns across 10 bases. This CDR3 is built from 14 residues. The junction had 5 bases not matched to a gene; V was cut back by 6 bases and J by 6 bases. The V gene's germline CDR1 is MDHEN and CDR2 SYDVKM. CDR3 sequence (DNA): TGTGCCAGCAGACCGAGGGACAGGGGCAATGAGCAGTTCTTC. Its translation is CASRPRDRGNEQFF. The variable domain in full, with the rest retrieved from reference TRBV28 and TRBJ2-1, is DVKVTQSSRYLVKRTGEKVFLECVQDMDHENMFWYRQDPGLGLRLIYFSYDVKMKEKGDIPEGYSVSREKKERFSLILESASTNQTSMYLCASRPRDRGNEQFFGPGTRLTVL.

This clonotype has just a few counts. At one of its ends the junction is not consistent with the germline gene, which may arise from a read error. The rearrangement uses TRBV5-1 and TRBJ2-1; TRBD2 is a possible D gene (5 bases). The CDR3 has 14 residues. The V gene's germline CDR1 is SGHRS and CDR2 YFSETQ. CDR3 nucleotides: TGCGCCAGCAGCTGGGTGCGGGCCCCTTCTTTTGGGGTCTTC. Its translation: CASSWVRAPSFGVF.

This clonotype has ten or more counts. CDR3 nucleotide sequence: TGCGCCAGCAGCTCGAGCGACCCTTACAATGAGCAGTTCTTC. Protein: CASSSSDPYNEQFF. The chain uses TRBV5-1 and TRBJ2-1; D is unresolved. V lost 3 bases and J 4 bases, leaving 11 bases between the germline ends. From germline, CDR1 is SGHRS and CDR2 YFSETQ. This CDR3 has 14 amino acids.

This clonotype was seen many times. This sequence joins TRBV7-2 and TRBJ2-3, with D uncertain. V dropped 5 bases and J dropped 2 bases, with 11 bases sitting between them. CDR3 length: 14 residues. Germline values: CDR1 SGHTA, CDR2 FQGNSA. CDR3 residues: CASSGSIHTDTQYF. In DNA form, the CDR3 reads TGTGCCAGCAGCGGGTCGATTCACACAGATACGCAGTATTTT.

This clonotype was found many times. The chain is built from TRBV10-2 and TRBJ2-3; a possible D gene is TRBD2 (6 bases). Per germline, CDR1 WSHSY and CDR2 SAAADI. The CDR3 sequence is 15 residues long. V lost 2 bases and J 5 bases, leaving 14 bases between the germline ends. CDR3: CASSERRRRGDTQYF. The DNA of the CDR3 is TGCGCCAGCAGTGAGAGGCGCCGGAGGGGAGATACGCAGTATTTT.